This T cell receptor (beta chain) emerged from a study of CD8 T cells in ankylosing spondylitis. Study-wide results and caveats: In ankylosing spondylitis blood, a motif of roughly eight highly homologous TCR beta variants appeared characteristic. Disease-linked clones displayed a CD8+ phenotype and appeared relatively rarely in peripheral blood. Clones tied to disease were said to be significantly enriched in matched ankylosing spondylitis synovial fluid. Certain motif variants had earlier been reported in reactive arthritis synovial fluid and blood.

As concerns this clonotype: Its cognate antigen is unknown.

Germline CDR1 DFQATT, CDR2 SNEGSKA (reference sequence). This CDR3 region has 14 residues. J was trimmed by 3 bases and V by 6 bases; bases with no gene match: 6. By quantitative 5'-RACE with molecular barcodes, the TCR beta libraries were made. TCRdb re-analysed the 5' RACE reads in MiXCR, keeping a single row per CDR3 protein. The sample has some 140,000 distinct CDR3 sequences; roughly 18% are singletons. Sequencing was performed on blood, either unsorted or a sorted T cell fraction (not recorded which). The source of this sequence is a male donor with ankylosing spondylitis. The chain is built from TRBV20-1 and TRBJ2-7, with 12 nucleotides matching TRBD1. DNA for the CDR3: TGCAGTGCCTGGGACAGGGGGCCTAACTACGAGCAGTACTTC. This codes for CSAWDRGPNYEQYF.